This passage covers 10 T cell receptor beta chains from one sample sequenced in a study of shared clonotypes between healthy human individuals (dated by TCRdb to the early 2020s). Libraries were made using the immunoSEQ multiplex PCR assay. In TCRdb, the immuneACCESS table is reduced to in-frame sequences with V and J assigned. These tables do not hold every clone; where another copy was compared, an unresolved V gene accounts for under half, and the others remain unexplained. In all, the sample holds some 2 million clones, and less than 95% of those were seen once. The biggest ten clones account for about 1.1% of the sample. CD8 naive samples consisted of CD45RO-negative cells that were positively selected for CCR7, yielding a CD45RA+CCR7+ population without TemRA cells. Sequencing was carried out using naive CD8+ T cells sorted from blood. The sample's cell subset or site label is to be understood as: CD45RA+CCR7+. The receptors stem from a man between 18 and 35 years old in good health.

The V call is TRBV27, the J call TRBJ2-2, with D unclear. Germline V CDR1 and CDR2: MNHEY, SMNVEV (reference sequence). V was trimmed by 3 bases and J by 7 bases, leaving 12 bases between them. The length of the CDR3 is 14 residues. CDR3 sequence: CASSFLGYGGELFF. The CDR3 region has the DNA TGTGCCAGCAGTTTCTTGGGGTACGGCGGGGAGCTGTTTTTT.

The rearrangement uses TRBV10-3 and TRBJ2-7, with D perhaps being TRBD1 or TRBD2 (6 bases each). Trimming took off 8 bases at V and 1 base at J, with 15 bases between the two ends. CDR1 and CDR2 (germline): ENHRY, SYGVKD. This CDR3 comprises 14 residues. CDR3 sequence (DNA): TGTGCCATCCCTCGGGGGCTTATTTCCTACGAGCAGTACTTC. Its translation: CAIPRGLISYEQYF.

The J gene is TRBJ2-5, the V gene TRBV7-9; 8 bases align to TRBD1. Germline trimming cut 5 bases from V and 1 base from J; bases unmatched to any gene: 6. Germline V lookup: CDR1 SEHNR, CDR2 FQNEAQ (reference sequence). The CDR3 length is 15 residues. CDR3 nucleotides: TGTGCCAGCAGCAGCCCAGGGGGCCTCCAAGAGACCCAGTACTTC. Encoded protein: CASSSPGGLQETQYF.

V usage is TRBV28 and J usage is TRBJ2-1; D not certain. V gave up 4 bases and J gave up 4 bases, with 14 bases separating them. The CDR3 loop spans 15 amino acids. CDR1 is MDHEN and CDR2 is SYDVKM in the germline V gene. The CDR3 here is CASSSRRIPYNEQFF. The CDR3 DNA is TGTGCCAGCAGTTCCAGACGGATACCTTACAATGAGCAGTTCTTC.

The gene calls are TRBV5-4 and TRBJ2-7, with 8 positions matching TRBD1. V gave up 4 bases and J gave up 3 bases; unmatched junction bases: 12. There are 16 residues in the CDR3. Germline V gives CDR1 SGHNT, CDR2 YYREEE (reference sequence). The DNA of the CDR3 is TGTGCCAGCAGCGATATAAGACAGGGGCTCAACTACGAGCAGTACTTC. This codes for CASSDIRQGLNYEQYF.

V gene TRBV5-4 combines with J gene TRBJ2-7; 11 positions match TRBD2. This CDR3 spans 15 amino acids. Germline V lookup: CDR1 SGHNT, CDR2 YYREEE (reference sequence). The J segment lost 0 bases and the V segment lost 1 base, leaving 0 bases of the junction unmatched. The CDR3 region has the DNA TGTGCCAGCAGCTTGACTAGCGGGGGCTCCTACGAGCAGTACTTC. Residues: CASSLTSGGSYEQYF.

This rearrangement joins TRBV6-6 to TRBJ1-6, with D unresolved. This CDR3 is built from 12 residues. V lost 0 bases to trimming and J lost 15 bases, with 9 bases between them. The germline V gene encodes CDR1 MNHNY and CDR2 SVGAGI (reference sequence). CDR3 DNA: TGTGCCAGCAGTTACTCGGAATCTGACCTCCACTTT. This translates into CASSYSESDLHF.

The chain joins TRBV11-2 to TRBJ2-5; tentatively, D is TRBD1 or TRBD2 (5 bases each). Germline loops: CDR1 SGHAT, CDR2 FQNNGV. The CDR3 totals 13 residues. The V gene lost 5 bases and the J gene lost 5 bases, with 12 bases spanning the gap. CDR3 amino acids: CASSLPGPETQYF. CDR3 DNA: TGTGCCAGCAGCCTTCCGGGACCGGAGACCCAGTACTTC.

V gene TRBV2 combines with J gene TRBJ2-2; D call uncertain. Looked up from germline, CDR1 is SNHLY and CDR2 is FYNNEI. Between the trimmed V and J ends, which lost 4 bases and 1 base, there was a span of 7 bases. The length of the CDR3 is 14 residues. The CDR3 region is CASSGGLNTGELFF. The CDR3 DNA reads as TGTGCCAGCAGTGGTGGGCTGAACACCGGGGAGCTGTTTTTT.

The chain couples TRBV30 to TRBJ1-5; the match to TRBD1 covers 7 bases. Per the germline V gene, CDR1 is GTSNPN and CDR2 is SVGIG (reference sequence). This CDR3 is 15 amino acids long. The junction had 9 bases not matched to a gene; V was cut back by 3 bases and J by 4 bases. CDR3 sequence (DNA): TGTGCCTGGAGGCCCATCCACAGGGGAAATCAGCCCCAGCATTTT. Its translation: CAWRPIHRGNQPQHF. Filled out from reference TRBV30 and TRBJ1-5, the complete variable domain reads SQTIHQWPATLVQPVGSPLSLECTVEGTSNPNLYWYRQAAGRGLQLLFYSVGIGQISSEVPQNLSASRPQDRQFILSSKKLLLSDSGFYLCAWRPIHRGNQPQHFGDGTRLSIL.